Listed below are T cell receptor beta chains from one sample, sequenced in a study of cytomegalovirus exposure and HLA in healthy donors. Here immunoSEQ multiplex PCR was the method, and the copy in TCRdb shows in-frame clones only, minus some. The repertoire holds fewer than 110,000 clones, around 85% seen once, with approximately 2.4% in the top ten. Source material: PBMCs. These receptors all stem from a man aged 25 to 40 in good health and CMV-seronegative. Each CDR3 is given with its conserved first and last residue. The order of the fields is J gene, V gene, CDR3 protein.

j_call: TRBJ2-7
v_call: TRBV19
cdr3_aa: CASTPTGGINEQYF

j_call: TRBJ2-6
v_call: TRBV6-4
cdr3_aa: CASSEAGSSGANVLTF

j_call: TRBJ2-7
v_call: TRBV27
cdr3_aa: CASSYRVGEQYF

j_call: TRBJ1-5
v_call: TRBV28
cdr3_aa: CASSAGGINQPQHF

j_call: TRBJ2-3
v_call: TRBV30
cdr3_aa: CAWSRDTQYF

j_call: TRBJ1-6
v_call: TRBV30
cdr3_aa: CAWRSGESYNSPLHF

j_call: TRBJ1-5
v_call: TRBV10-1
cdr3_aa: CASRAGWEGLRQPQHF

j_call: TRBJ2-7
v_call: TRBV6-1
cdr3_aa: CASSRDYEQYF

j_call: TRBJ2-7
v_call: TRBV5-1
cdr3_aa: CASSPEGSGSSYEQYF

j_call: TRBJ2-1
v_call: TRBV10-2
cdr3_aa: CASSKGLAGYEQFF

j_call: TRBJ2-3
v_call: TRBV30
cdr3_aa: CAWSSGGGADTQYF

j_call: TRBJ1-5
v_call: TRBV6-5
cdr3_aa: CASRGRQGQPQHF

j_call: TRBJ1-2
v_call: TRBV30
cdr3_aa: CAWSVGYQANYGYTF

j_call: TRBJ2-7
v_call: TRBV23-1
cdr3_aa: CASSALAGAVSKQYF

j_call: TRBJ1-4
v_call: TRBV15
cdr3_aa: CATSRAGGSEKLFF

j_call: TRBJ2-6
v_call: TRBV5-1
cdr3_aa: CASSQTRGTGEGGANVLTF

j_call: TRBJ2-5
v_call: TRBV7-2
cdr3_aa: CASSSTQVETQYF

j_call: TRBJ2-1
v_call: TRBV9
cdr3_aa: CASSVSPGDYNEQFF

j_call: TRBJ2-1
v_call: TRBV11-3
cdr3_aa: CASSWRGGTYNEQFF

j_call: TRBJ2-3
v_call: TRBV5-1
cdr3_aa: CASSFSSGVFDTQYF

j_call: TRBJ1-1
v_call: TRBV27
cdr3_aa: CASASDRAGLRYSNTEAFF

j_call: TRBJ2-3
v_call: TRBV28
cdr3_aa: CASKEGQGTDTQYF

j_call: TRBJ2-5
v_call: TRBV10-3
cdr3_aa: CAISEGGSQETQHF

j_call: TRBJ1-4
v_call: TRBV5-1
cdr3_aa: CASSGAQRTGVEKLFF

j_call: TRBJ1-1
v_call: TRBV20-1
cdr3_aa: CRENMNTEAFF

j_call: TRBJ2-7
v_call: TRBV11-2
cdr3_aa: CASSLERLAAMSYEQYF

j_call: TRBJ2-2
v_call: TRBV6-5
cdr3_aa: CASKAGQGSGELFF

j_call: TRBJ2-7
v_call: TRBV7-2
cdr3_aa: CASSTQPGLVYEQYF

j_call: TRBJ2-5
v_call: TRBV14
cdr3_aa: CASSQEWLGRRPTQYF

j_call: TRBJ1-6
v_call: TRBV19
cdr3_aa: CASSLSSYNSPLHF

j_call: TRBJ2-7
v_call: TRBV16
cdr3_aa: CASSQRQGNYEQYF

j_call: TRBJ2-7
v_call: TRBV13
cdr3_aa: CASSLGPDIYEQYF

j_call: TRBJ1-1
v_call: TRBV30
cdr3_aa: CARGQQGPEAFF

j_call: TRBJ2-3
v_call: TRBV10-3
cdr3_aa: CAISERGLATDTQYF

j_call: TRBJ2-1
v_call: TRBV6-4
cdr3_aa: CASSLTSGVLFF

j_call: TRBJ1-6
v_call: TRBV6-1
cdr3_aa: CASSEGTGGNSPLHF

j_call: TRBJ2-5
v_call: TRBV30
cdr3_aa: CAWGLVEGAQYF